What follows are 25 T cell receptor beta chains derived from one specimen sequenced in a study of metastatic and nonmetastatic thyroid tumors. From the PCR reads, TCRdb re-called clones with MiXCR. The data hold about 21,000 clones, with about 30% observed a single time. Nobody among the patients had been given any treatment before thyroid surgery. Sequencing was carried out using tumor tissue. Source of these receptors: a male donor with papillary thyroid cancer or a benign thyroid nodule (not recorded which). Some clones in this sample may be carry-over from other donors' samples.

The J gene is TRBJ2-7, the V gene TRBV6-1; 10 bases line up with TRBD1. The CDR3 has 12 residues. Germline trimming cut 5 bases from V and 7 bases from J; bases unmatched to any gene: 2. Germline CDR1 and CDR2: MNHNS and SASEGT. CDR3 in amino acids: CASSRTGGEQYF. The DNA of the CDR3 is TGTGCCAGCAGTCGGACAGGGGGTGAGCAGTACTTC.

This clone was seen at least ten times. The chain joins TRBV6-1 to TRBJ2-6; perhaps TRBD1 as D (6 bases). V gave up 10 bases and J gave up 2 bases, with 21 bases separating them. The germline V gene has CDR1 MNHNS and CDR2 SASEGT. The CDR3 runs to 17 residues. The CDR3 DNA sequence: TGTGCCACACGCCTTGGTCAGGGGAGTACTGGGGCCAACGTCCTGACTTTC. This translates into CATRLGQGSTGANVLTF.

This clone was detected many times. V usage is TRBV5-1 and J usage is TRBJ2-3, with 15 bases lining up with TRBD2. The germline CDR1 and CDR2 sequences are SGHRS and YFSETQ. V lost 4 bases to trimming and J lost 4 bases; unmatched junction nucleotides: 4. The CDR3 is 16 amino acids. CDR3 region: CASSPGLAGGADTQYF. In DNA form, the CDR3 reads TGCGCCAGCAGCCCGGGACTAGCGGGAGGCGCAGATACGCAGTATTTT. Filled out from reference TRBV5-1 and TRBJ2-3, the complete variable domain reads KAGVTQTPRYLIKTRGQQVTLSCSPISGHRSVSWYQQTPGQGLQFLFEYFSETQRNKGNFPGRFSGRQFSNSRSEMNVSTLELGDSALYLCASSPGLAGGADTQYFGPGTRLTVL.

This sequence joins TRBV7-9 and TRBJ2-4; tentatively, D is TRBD2 (6 bases). In germline, CDR1 is SEHNR, CDR2 FQNEAQ (reference sequence). The CDR3 is 16 amino acids. Trimming removed 5 bases at V and 0 bases at J, with 14 bases between. Written as DNA, the CDR3 is TGTGCCAGCAGCCGATGGCGGGGACTAGCCAAAAACATTCAGTACTTC. As protein: CASSRWRGLAKNIQYF.

This clone was found a few times. The chain has TRBV6-1 and TRBJ1-2; TRBD1 matches 7 bases. This CDR3 comprises 13 residues. The ends lost 6 bases at V and 3 bases at J; junction bases unmatched: 4. Germline V lookup: CDR1 MNHNS, CDR2 SASEGT. In DNA, the CDR3 is TGTGCCAGCAGAACAACAGGGGACTATGGCTACACCTTC. This codes for CASRTTGDYGYTF.

By sample fraction, this clone is medium-sized. CDR3 sequence: CASRPRGTRQYF. CDR3 DNA sequence: TGTGCCAGCAGGCCCCGAGGGACTAGGCAGTATTTT. The chain couples TRBV27 to TRBJ2-3; TRBD2 matches at 8 bases. The CDR3 extends over 12 amino acids. V was clipped by 6 bases and J by 11 bases; unmatched bases: 7. Germline V gene lookup returns CDR1 MNHEY and CDR2 SMNVEV (reference sequence).

This clone was seen a few times. V gene TRBV28 combines with J gene TRBJ2-7; no firm D call. Germline CDR1 and CDR2: MDHEN and SYDVKM. V was trimmed by 7 bases and J by 2 bases, leaving 12 bases between them. The CDR3 is made up of 13 amino acids. CDR3 in DNA: TGTGCCAGCACCTTAGACCCGGCCTACGAGCAGTACTTC. Its translation is CASTLDPAYEQYF.

The V gene is TRBV5-1, the J gene TRBJ2-7; 11 bases agree with TRBD1. This CDR3 contains 14 residues. Per the germline V gene, CDR1 is SGHRS and CDR2 is YFSETQ. V trimming: 4 bases; J trimming: 7 bases; junction bases outside the gene matches: 7. The CDR3 DNA reads TGCGCCAGCAGCGCGGACAGGGGGCATCGGGAGCAGTACTTC. Its translation is CASSADRGHREQYF.

In this sample, this clone turned up many times. The rearrangement joins TRBV20-1 to TRBJ2-5, with 8 bases aligning to TRBD1. V dropped 6 bases and J dropped 4; count of bases not matched to a gene: 10. CDR1 is DFQATT, CDR2 SNEGSKA, per germline (reference sequence). The CDR3 totals 14 residues. As DNA, the CDR3 is TGCAGTGCCGAGTCGGGACAGGCAGCAGAGACCCAGTACTTC. This sequence encodes CSAESGQAAETQYF.

This clone has a handful of counts. This may be a read error, as it is one base from a much larger clone. This chain uses TRBV5-1 with TRBJ2-3; the D gene could be TRBD1 or TRBD2 (6 bases each). This CDR3 comprises 14 residues. The germline V gene has CDR1 SGHRS and CDR2 YFSETQ. Trimming shortened V by 5 bases and J by 5 bases, and 15 bases separated the two germline ends. The CDR3 loop is CASSRGGLGDTQYF. As DNA, the CDR3 is TGCGCCAGCAGTAGAGGGGGACTGGGAGATACGCAGTATTTT.

The V gene is TRBV5-1, the J gene TRBJ1-5; no definite D call. Germline V gene data show CDR1 as SGHRS and CDR2 as YFSETQ. Trimming left V 0 bases short and J 3 bases short, with 7 bases between. The CDR3 runs to 14 residues. The CDR3 nucleotides are TGCGCCAGCAGCTTGGATCCACACAATCAGCCCCAGCATTTT. Translated, it gives CASSLDPHNQPQHF. The whole variable domain, filled in from reference TRBV5-1 and TRBJ1-5, reads KAGVTQTPRYLIKTRGQQVTLSCSPISGHRSVSWYQQTPGQGLQFLFEYFSETQRNKGNFPGRFSGRQFSNSRSEMNVSTLELGDSALYLCASSLDPHNQPQHFGDGTRLSIL.

This chain connects TRBV9 to TRBJ2-2; D unresolved. The ends were cut back, 4 bases at V and 7 bases at J, with 17 bases in the middle. Germline assignment: CDR1 SGDLS and CDR2 YYNGEE. The CDR3 extends over 15 amino acids. The CDR3 DNA sequence: TGTGCCAGCAGCCCCGGACCTTCGAAGGGCGGGGAGCTGTTTTTT. Protein: CASSPGPSKGGELFF.

The V gene is TRBV18, the J gene TRBJ1-5; D is perhaps TRBD1 (6 bases). Per germline, CDR1 KGHSH and CDR2 LQKENI. The ends were cut back, 10 bases at V and 3 bases at J, with 25 bases in the middle. The CDR3 has 17 amino acids. CDR3 nucleotides: TGTGCCACCTCTCGTTCAAAATTACAGGGTTCCAATCAGCCCCAGCATTTT. Amino acids: CATSRSKLQGSNQPQHF.

This clone is judged medium-sized. The chain recombines TRBV6-4 with TRBJ2-7; D ambiguous. The CDR3 extends over 11 amino acids. CDR1 is MRHNA and CDR2 is SNTAGT in the germline V gene. V lost 4 bases, J lost 10 bases, and 11 bases lay in between. CDR3 region: CASSVASNQYF. CDR3 sequence (DNA): TGTGCCAGCAGTGTAGCTTCGAATCAGTACTTC.

This clone has only a few counts. This sequence joins TRBV27 and TRBJ2-7; D gene unclear. This CDR3 region has 11 residues. V was cut by 3 bases and J by 5 bases, with 5 bases left in between. Per germline, CDR1 MNHEY and CDR2 SMNVEV (reference sequence). CDR3 nucleotide sequence: TGTGCCAGCAGTTTCGACAACGAGCAGTACTTC. This sequence encodes CASSFDNEQYF.

The gene calls are TRBV20-1 and TRBJ2-3; TRBD2 agrees at 7 bases. V lost 1 base, J lost 6 bases, and 10 bases stayed unmatched. Germline V gene data show CDR1 as DFQATT and CDR2 as SNEGSKA (reference sequence). The CDR3 contains 15 residues. CDR3 sequence reads: CSARGLTSETDTQYF. The CDR3 DNA reads TGCAGTGCTAGAGGCCTCACTAGCGAGACCGATACGCAGTATTTT.

This clone was seen a handful of times. The chain has TRBV27 and TRBJ2-2; D is unresolved. Trimming pared 0 bases from V and 1 base from J, leaving 9 bases between. The CDR3 sequence is 16 residues long. Germline CDR1 MNHEY, CDR2 SMNVEV (reference sequence). DNA for the CDR3: TGTGCCAGCAGTTTATCGAGAGTTTTGAACACCGGGGAGCTGTTTTTT. This gives the protein CASSLSRVLNTGELFF.

The chain links TRBV6-4 to TRBJ2-3; possible D gene TRBD2, 7 bases. Germline V CDR1 and CDR2: MRHNA, SNTAGT. CDR3 length: 14 residues. V was pared by 2 bases and J by 2 bases, with 8 bases between. CDR3 nucleotides: TGTGCCAGCAGTGACGGGGGGGCCACAGATACGCAGTATTTT. Protein product: CASSDGGATDTQYF.

In the case of this clone: This clone may be a read error of a much larger clone one base away. As DNA, the CDR3 is TGCGCCAGCAGCCCCCCCCAGGACCGCTTGTCCCAGTACTTC. Translating gives CASSPPQDRLSQYF. The V gene is TRBV5-1, the J gene TRBJ2-5; no definite D call. Germline CDR1 is SGHRS and CDR2 is YFSETQ. Trimming removed 4 bases from V and 9 bases from J, with 19 bases in between. The length of the CDR3 is 14 residues.

The table lists this clone with a few counts. The chain employs TRBV7-9 and TRBJ1-6; 10 nucleotides agree with TRBD1. This CDR3 is built from 15 residues. From germline, CDR1 is SEHNR and CDR2 FQNEAQ (reference sequence). The trim removed 1 base at V and 8 bases at J, leaving 2 bases unmatched. CDR3 bases: TGTGCCAGCAGCTTAGGGGGGACAGGGGATTCACCCCTCCACTTT. Amino acid sequence: CASSLGGTGDSPLHF.

This clone was seen many times. The sample holds other DNA sequences that translate to the same CDR3. The chain is built from TRBV25-1 and TRBJ1-3; D gene ambiguous. CDR3 length equals 12 residues. Trimming cost V 6 bases and J 0 bases, with 3 bases left between them. CDR1 MGHDK and CDR2 SYGVNS come from the germline V gene. CDR3 DNA sequence: TGTGCCAGCAGGAGCTCTGGAAACACCATATATTTT. Protein product: CASRSSGNTIYF.

The chain couples TRBV7-3 to TRBJ2-3; D unclear. The germline gives CDR1 SGHTA, CDR2 FQGTGA. V was pared by 5 bases and J by 3 bases, with 6 bases between. CDR3 length: 12 amino acids. The CDR3 coding sequence is TGTGCCAGCAGCCAAGATACAGATACGCAGTATTTT. Protein sequence: CASSQDTDTQYF.

This chain links TRBV7-8 with TRBJ2-3, with 7 bases identical to TRBD1. V lost 4 bases, J lost 6 bases, and 13 bases stayed unmatched. From germline, CDR1 is SGHVS and CDR2 FQNEAQ. The CDR3 covers 16 residues. In nucleotides, the CDR3 is TGTGCCAGCAGCTCCCAGCAGACAGGGTGCGGTGATACGCAGTATTTT. It yields the protein CASSSQQTGCGDTQYF.

In this sample, this clone turned up a few times. V gene TRBV28 combines with J gene TRBJ2-7; D is unresolved. The V gene's germline CDR1 is MDHEN and CDR2 SYDVKM. Deletions cut 5 bases from V and 5 bases from J, with 16 bases between. The CDR3 totals 14 residues. This CDR3 is CASSDLRYDHEQYF. The CDR3 coding sequence is TGTGCCAGCAGTGATCTGAGATATGACCACGAGCAGTACTTC. Filled out from reference TRBV28 and TRBJ2-7, the complete variable domain reads DVKVTQSSRYLVKRTGEKVFLECVQDMDHENMFWYRQDPGLGLRLIYFSYDVKMKEKGDIPEGYSVSREKKERFSLILESASTNQTSMYLCASSDLRYDHEQYFGPGTRLTVT.

This clone came up many times. Other DNA sequences of this sample code for an identical CDR3. CDR3 nucleotide sequence: TGTGCCAGCAGTTTATCCAGGGGGCTCAATGAGCAGTTCTTC. Protein sequence: CASSLSRGLNEQFF. The chain links TRBV12-3 or TRBV12-4 to TRBJ2-1; TRBD1 matches 8 bases. Trimming took 2 bases from V and 6 from J; bases not matched to a gene: 3. This CDR3 is built from 14 residues.